Each of the 2 T cell receptor beta chains below was sequenced from the same sample in a study of T cells in localized non-small cell lung cancer. Clones were read by immunoSEQ multiplex PCR, and TCRdb kept only the in-frame ones, dropping some. Among 70,000 to 85,000 clones listed, approximately 84% were seen once. The source was peripheral blood, collected before any cancer treatment. Receptors originate from a female donor at least 60 years old with stage I lung adenocarcinoma.

This clone has a single count. The genes are TRBV6-6 and TRBJ1-5, with 9 bases identical to TRBD1. The CDR3 contains 14 residues. V trimming: 6 bases; J trimming: 4 bases; junction bases outside the gene matches: 4. Germline assignment: CDR1 MNHNY and CDR2 SVGAGI (reference sequence). The CDR3 coding sequence is TGTGCCAGCAGCCCGGGACAGGGTAATCAGCCCCAGCATTTT. This translates into CASSPGQGNQPQHF.

The V call is TRBV9, the J call TRBJ2-1; no clear D gene. Per germline, CDR1 SGDLS and CDR2 YYNGEE. V gave up 3 bases and J gave up 5 bases, with 12 bases separating them. The CDR3 consists of 14 residues. CDR3 nucleotide sequence: TGTGCCAGCAGCGCGAGATATACAGACAATGAGCAGTTCTTC. Protein product: CASSARYTDNEQFF.